The next 6 T cell receptor beta chains were all read from a single sample in a study of blood T cell repertoires in COVID-19. TCRdb's table, derived via immunoSEQ multiplex PCR, lists solely in-frame clones and lacks some. The sample shows roughly 340,000 clones, 88% of them seen only once. The sample taken for sequencing was peripheral blood. The receptors originated from a woman in her 70s with COVID-19, enrolled during active disease.

The rearrangement joins TRBV10-3 to TRBJ1-4; 7 bases fit TRBD1. This CDR3 is 13 amino acids long. V shed 5 bases and J 3 bases; nucleotides not matched to a gene: 0. Germline V lookup: CDR1 ENHRY, CDR2 SYGVKD. The CDR3 coding sequence is TGTGCCATCAGTAGGGGGCCTAATGAAAAACTGTTTTTT. Translated: CAISRGPNEKLFF.

V gene TRBV6-1 combines with J gene TRBJ2-1, with 7 bases lining up with TRBD1. Germline CDR1 and CDR2: MNHNS and SASEGT. V lost 2 bases and J lost 7; bases outside the gene matches: 14. CDR3 length: 17 amino acids. The CDR3 region is CASSELGRGLSRNEQFF. The CDR3 nucleotides read TGTGCCAGCAGTGAACTTGGCAGGGGGTTGAGTAGGAATGAGCAGTTCTTC.

The V gene is TRBV28, the J gene TRBJ2-1; D possibly corresponds to TRBD1 (6 bases). Trimming removed 6 bases at V and 3 bases at J, with 12 bases between. The CDR3 runs 14 residues. Germline-derived CDR1 and CDR2 are MDHEN and SYDVKM. This chain's CDR3 is CASSVTGIYNEQFF. The CDR3 DNA sequence: TGTGCCAGCAGCGTAACAGGGATCTACAATGAGCAGTTCTTC.

The chain employs TRBV11-2 and TRBJ2-3, with 11 bases matching TRBD2. The CDR3 contains 13 residues. Unmatched junction bases numbered 12, after V lost 7 bases and J lost 15 bases. Germline V gene lookup returns CDR1 SGHAT and CDR2 FQNNGV. CDR3 region: CASTPWTSGLNYF. In DNA, the CDR3 is TGTGCCAGCACCCCTTGGACTAGCGGGCTGAACTATTTT.

The CDR3 loop is CASSLASSGVQETQYF. The CDR3 DNA sequence: TGTGCCAGCAGCTTGGCCTCTAGCGGGGTTCAAGAGACCCAGTACTTC. This chain connects TRBV5-6 to TRBJ2-5, with 9 bases lining up with TRBD2. V was pared by 0 bases and J by 2 bases, with 5 bases of the junction left unmatched. The CDR3 runs 16 residues. CDR1 SGHDT and CDR2 YYEEEE come from the germline V gene.

The chain links TRBV24-1 to TRBJ1-6; 10 bases are shared with TRBD1. The ends lost 6 bases at V and 7 bases at J; junction bases unmatched: 14. The germline gives CDR1 KGHDR, CDR2 SFDVKD. This CDR3 is built from 18 residues. The CDR3 loop is CATSQVEDRGDVNSPLHF. The DNA for the CDR3 is TGTGCCACCAGTCAAGTTGAGGACAGGGGGGATGTGAATTCACCCCTCCACTTT.